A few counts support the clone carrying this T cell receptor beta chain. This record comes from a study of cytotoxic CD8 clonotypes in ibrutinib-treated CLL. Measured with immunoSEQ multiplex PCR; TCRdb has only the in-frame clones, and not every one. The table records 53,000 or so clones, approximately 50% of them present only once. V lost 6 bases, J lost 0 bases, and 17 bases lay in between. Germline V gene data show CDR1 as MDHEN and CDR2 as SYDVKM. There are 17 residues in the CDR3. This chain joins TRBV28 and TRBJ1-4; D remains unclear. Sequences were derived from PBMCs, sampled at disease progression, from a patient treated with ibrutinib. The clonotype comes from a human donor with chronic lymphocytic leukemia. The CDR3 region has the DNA TGTGCCAGCAGCCCACTGGGCGCCACTGCAACTAATGAAAAACTGTTTTTT. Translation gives CASSPLGATATNEKLFF.